This T cell receptor (beta chain) was retrieved from a study of human T cells and chemical hapten exposure. Extraction yielded total RNA from whole blood (unfractionated). TCRdb analysed the 5' RACE reads with MiXCR anew, one entry per CDR3 protein. Among about 81,000 distinct CDR3 sequences listed, more than 7% were seen once. Trimming took 3 bases from V and 3 from J; bases not matched to a gene: 12. Looked up from germline, CDR1 is DFQATT and CDR2 is SNEGSKA (reference sequence). The CDR3 loop spans 18 amino acids. This clonotype was sampled from a male donor in good health. The chain combines TRBV20-1 with TRBJ2-1; 12 bases match TRBD2. CDR3 sequence: CSASKGTSGGFIYNEQFF. DNA for the CDR3: TGCAGTGCTAGTAAAGGCACTAGCGGGGGGTTTATCTACAATGAGCAGTTCTTC.